Sequencing of this T cell receptor beta chain was carried out in a study of T-cell reconstitution after alpha-beta-depleted transplantation in children listed by TCRdb under 2016. Study-level background: The study quantitatively tracked T-cell immune reconstitution after TCRalphabeta/CD19-depleted allogeneic hematopoietic cell transplantation in children using TCR repertoire profiling.

V gives up 0 bases and J gives up 8 bases, and the segment between their germline ends measures 14 bases. The CDR1 and CDR2 encoded by the germline V gene are LGHNA and YSLEER. The CDR3 has 15 amino acids, counting the end cysteine and phenylalanine. Of the read, only the CDR3 DNA is kept; its 45 bases are in frame from base 1. Libraries were prepared through PCR. TCRdb records Illumina HiSeq 2500 as the sequencer. To normalize quantification of the TCRbeta repertoire, the TCR libraries were built with molecular barcoding that relied on unique molecular identifiers. TCRdb trimmed public reads at Q25 via fastp, called clones via MiXCR and kept in-frame beta chains. For every CDR3 protein sequence, its rows merge into one entry that carries the most common genes and DNA. Within this sample are approximately 99,000 distinct CDR3 sequences, with around 6.4% of them counted one time only. Less than 30% of the sample is taken by the ten largest.

Per the publication, the treatment or condition label means: allogeneic hematopoietic cell transplantation with graft depleted of TCRalphabeta T cells and CD19 B cells. Transplant recipients were children who received TCRalphabeta/CD19-depleted allogeneic hematopoietic cell grafts. This clonotype was counted at least ten times. The specificity of this receptor is unknown. No qualities accompany the bases; no much larger clone lies one base away. On the study overall, not on this receptor specifically: Apparently early alphabetaT-cell count recovery about two months after transplant reportedly relied on only several hundred rapidly expanded clones derived from non-depleted graft cells. In some patients, the high TCRbeta diversity seen at day 60 was put down to recipient T cells and intrathymic progenitors that had survived conditioning. Over subsequent months, a decline in hyperexpanded clone frequencies was noted, and after one year, T-cell counts and TCRbeta diversity were mostly ascribed to newly produced T cells.

Sequenced here: PBMCs, mostly from graft donor cells, sampled 360 days after TCRalphabeta/CD19-depleted stem cell transplant. This sequence uses TRBV4-3 and TRBJ2-4, with no D gene named confidently. The receptor comes from a male patient between 2 and 9 years old who had a stem cell transplant for acute lymphoblastic leukemia, so the T cells may come from the graft donor. The CDR3 sequence is CASSQDALLGDIQYF. The nucleotide sequence is TGCGCCAGCAGCCAAGATGCCCTCCTTGGAGACATTCAGTACTTC.